The 17 T cell receptor beta chains below come from one sample, sequenced in a study of blood T cell repertoires in COVID-19. Method: immunoSEQ multiplex PCR; TCRdb's copy keeps in-frame clones and lacks some. Of some 130,000 clones listed, around 85% were seen once; the top ten hold about 18%. Sequenced input: peripheral blood. The receptors here all came from a woman over 75 with acute or convalescent COVID-19.

The rearrangement joins TRBV5-6 to TRBJ2-7; the D gene is possibly TRBD1 (6 bases). Trimming stripped 4 bases from V and 2 bases from J, with 13 bases between. Germline CDR1 SGHDT, CDR2 YYEEEE. The CDR3 is 14 residues long. The CDR3 coding sequence is TGTGCCAGCAGCGGAAGCAGGGGCCCCTACGAGCAGTACTTC. Amino acid sequence: CASSGSRGPYEQYF. Together with reference TRBV5-6 and TRBJ2-7, the CDR3 gives the full variable domain: DAGVTQSPTHLIKTRGQQVTLRCSPKSGHDTVSWYQQALGQGPQFIFQYYEEEERQRGNFPDRFSGHQFPNYSSELNVNALLLGDSALYLCASSGSRGPYEQYFGPGTRLTVT.

The V and J genes are TRBV4-3 and TRBJ2-3; D might be TRBD2 (5 bases). From germline, CDR1 is LGHNA and CDR2 YSLEER. V was cut by 0 bases and J by 3 bases, with 10 bases left in between. This CDR3 has 15 amino acids. The CDR3, as DNA: TGCGCCAGCAGCCAAGATCGGGGTTTTACAGATACGCAGTATTTT. Translated, it gives CASSQDRGFTDTQYF.

The chain recombines TRBV5-1 with TRBJ2-3; D is uncertain. This CDR3 region has 15 residues. Germline V gives CDR1 SGHRS, CDR2 YFSETQ. Trimming left V 0 bases short and J 1 base short, with 9 bases between. The CDR3 DNA sequence: TGCGCCAGCAGCTTGGGCTGGTCAGGCACAGATACGCAGTATTTT. Residues: CASSLGWSGTDTQYF.

In its sample, this clone was seen once. The CDR3 spells CAWSRQVSYGYTF. As DNA, the CDR3 is TGTGCCTGGAGTCGGCAGGTCAGCTATGGCTACACCTTC. The chain is built from TRBV30 and TRBJ1-2; no reliable D call. The germline gives CDR1 GTSNPN, CDR2 SVGIG (reference sequence). V was cut by 2 bases and J by 4 bases, with 11 bases left in between. The CDR3 is 13 residues long.

V and J are TRBV5-4 and TRBJ2-7; weak D call: TRBD1 (6 bases). Germline V gene data show CDR1 as SGHNT and CDR2 as YYREEE (reference sequence). The CDR3 has 14 residues. V was shortened by 3 bases and J by 3 bases, with 13 bases between the two germline ends. The CDR3 here is CASSSATGDYEQYF. CDR3 in DNA: TGTGCCAGCAGCTCTGCGACAGGAGACTACGAGCAGTACTTC.

The chain is built from TRBV5-1 and TRBJ1-5; D possibly corresponds to TRBD1 (5 bases). Trimming left V 0 bases short and J 6 bases short, with 13 bases between. From germline, CDR1 is SGHRS and CDR2 YFSETQ. This CDR3 has 15 amino acids. CDR3 amino acids: CASSLVGEVGQPQHF. The CDR3 region has the DNA TGCGCCAGCAGCTTGGTGGGGGAGGTGGGTCAGCCCCAGCATTTT.

This chain joins TRBV7-9 and TRBJ2-5; D perhaps matches TRBD2 (5 bases). Germline-derived CDR1 and CDR2 are SEHNR and FQNEAQ (reference sequence). This CDR3 contains 15 residues. V was trimmed by 2 bases and J by 2 bases, leaving 12 bases between them. In DNA form, the CDR3 reads TGTGCCAGCAGCTTATCTGGAGCGGTACAAGAGACCCAGTACTTC. Its protein product is CASSLSGAVQETQYF.

This chain joins TRBV6-5 and TRBJ2-5; TRBD2 matches 7 bases. The CDR3 is 13 amino acids. Germline assignment: CDR1 MNHEY and CDR2 SVGAGI. Unmatched junction bases numbered 2, after V lost 4 bases and J lost 3 bases. CDR3 residues: CASSSGLEETQYF. DNA of the CDR3: TGTGCCAGCAGTTCTGGACTAGAAGAGACCCAGTACTTC.

The chain is built from TRBV12-3 or TRBV12-4 and TRBJ2-2; 8 bases match TRBD1. This CDR3 contains 13 residues. V lost 8 bases and J lost 1; bases outside the gene matches: 0. The CDR3 DNA follows: TGTGCCAGCGGACAGGGGAACACCGGGGAGCTGTTTTTT. Amino acids: CASGQGNTGELFF.

The rearrangement links TRBV7-9 to TRBJ2-2, with 9 bases identical to TRBD1. The CDR3 covers 18 residues. Germline loops: CDR1 SEHNR, CDR2 FQNEAQ (reference sequence). Losses at the gene ends were 4 bases for V and 5 bases for J; bases not matched to a gene: 14. CDR3 sequence (DNA): TGTGCCAGCAGCTCTACGCCCCGGGACAGGGAATATACCGGGGAGCTGTTTTTT. Protein sequence: CASSSTPRDREYTGELFF.

This chain links TRBV7-2 with TRBJ2-1; D might be TRBD2 (6 bases). From germline, CDR1 is SGHTA and CDR2 FQGNSA. The CDR3 spans 16 residues. V gave up 1 base and J gave up 0 bases, with 10 bases separating them. DNA for the CDR3: TGTGCCAGCAGCTTAGATGCGGGGATCTCCTACAATGAGCAGTTCTTC. This gives the protein CASSLDAGISYNEQFF. Full variable domain (rest looked up from reference TRBV7-2 and TRBJ2-1): GAGVSQSPSNKVTEKGKDVELRCDPISGHTALYWYRQSLGQGLEFLIYFQGNSAPDKSGLPSDRFSAERTGGSVSTLTIQRTQQEDSAVYLCASSLDAGISYNEQFFGPGTRLTVL.

The J gene is TRBJ1-1, the V gene TRBV19; 10 bases are shared with TRBD1. Trimming cost V 5 bases and J 1 base; bases outside gene matches: 7. Germline CDR1 reads LNHDA; CDR2 reads SQIVND (reference sequence). This CDR3 is 16 amino acids long. The CDR3 region is CASSSSRTGGNTEAFF. The DNA of the CDR3 is TGTGCCAGTAGTTCCTCCCGGACAGGGGGGAACACTGAAGCTTTCTTT. Drawing the rest from reference TRBV19 and TRBJ1-1, the complete variable domain is DGGITQSPKYLFRKEGQNVTLSCEQNLNHDAMYWYRQDPGQGLRLIYYSQIVNDFQKGDIAEGYSVSREKKESFPLTVTSAQKNPTAFYLCASSSSRTGGNTEAFFGQGTRLTVV.

The V and J genes are TRBV5-4 and TRBJ1-1; D not certain. The V end was cut by 1 base, the J end by 0 bases, with 4 bases between. Germline V gives CDR1 SGHNT, CDR2 YYREEE (reference sequence). The CDR3 contains 13 residues. The CDR3 DNA sequence: TGTGCCAGCAGCTTGCAGATGAACACTGAAGCTTTCTTT. It is translated as CASSLQMNTEAFF.

This chain uses TRBV27 with TRBJ1-1, with no clear D. Deletions cut 5 bases from V and 11 bases from J, with 18 bases between. Germline lookup yields CDR1 MNHEY and CDR2 SMNVEV (reference sequence). There are 13 residues in the CDR3. The CDR3 region is CASSPSVGPRAFF. The CDR3 nucleotides are TGTGCCAGCAGTCCCTCCGTTGGTCCCAGGGCTTTCTTT.

The CDR3 bases are TGTGCCAGCAGCTTAGGGACTGGCAGAAACGTCCCCTATGGCTACACCTTC. As protein: CASSLGTGRNVPYGYTF. The chain couples TRBV7-6 to TRBJ1-2; D is ambiguous. With 1 base removed from V and 4 bases from J, the gap between germline ends came to 19 bases. Germline V gene data show CDR1 as SGHVS and CDR2 as FNYEAQ. This CDR3 has 17 amino acids. Combining the CDR3 with reference TRBV7-6 and TRBJ1-2 gives the whole variable domain GAGVSQSPRYKVTKRGQDVALRCDPISGHVSLYWYRQALGQGPEFLTYFNYEAQQDKSGLPNDRFSAERPEGSISTLTIQRTEQRDSAMYRCASSLGTGRNVPYGYTFGSGTRLTVV.

V usage is TRBV6-6 and J usage is TRBJ2-7; D possibly corresponds to TRBD1 (6 bases). V was pared by 8 bases and J by 0 bases, with 17 bases between. The CDR3 totals 15 residues. Germline assignment: CDR1 MNHNY and CDR2 SVGAGI (reference sequence). The CDR3 protein is CASQGVGDTSYEQYF. CDR3 sequence (DNA): TGTGCCAGCCAAGGGGTTGGGGACACCTCCTACGAGCAGTACTTC.

The chain joins TRBV2 to TRBJ2-7; D uncertain. This CDR3 contains 12 residues. Per the germline V gene, CDR1 is SNHLY and CDR2 is FYNNEI. The V end was cut by 7 bases, the J end by 0 bases, with 7 bases between. In DNA form, the CDR3 reads TGTGCCAGCACTGTCTACTCCTACGAGCAGTACTTC. Translation: CASTVYSYEQYF. Drawing the rest from reference TRBV2 and TRBJ2-7, the complete variable domain is EPEVTQTPSHQVTQMGQEVILRCVPISNHLYFYWYRQILGQKVEFLVSFYNNEISEKSEIFDDQFSVERPDGSNFTLKIRSTKLEDSAMYFCASTVYSYEQYFGPGTRLTVT.